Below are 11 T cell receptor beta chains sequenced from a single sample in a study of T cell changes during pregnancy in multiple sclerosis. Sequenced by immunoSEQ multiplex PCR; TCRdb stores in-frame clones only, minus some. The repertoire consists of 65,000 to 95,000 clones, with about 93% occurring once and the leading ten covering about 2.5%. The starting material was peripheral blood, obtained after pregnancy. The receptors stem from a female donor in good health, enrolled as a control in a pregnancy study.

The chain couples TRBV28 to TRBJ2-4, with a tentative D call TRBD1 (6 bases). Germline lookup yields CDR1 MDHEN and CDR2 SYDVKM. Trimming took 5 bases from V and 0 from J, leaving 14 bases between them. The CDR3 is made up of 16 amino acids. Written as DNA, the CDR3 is TGTGCCAGCAGTCCCCGGACAGTCATAGCCAAAAACATTCAGTACTTC. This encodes CASSPRTVIAKNIQYF. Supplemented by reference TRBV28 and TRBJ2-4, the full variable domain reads DVKVTQSSRYLVKRTGEKVFLECVQDMDHENMFWYRQDPGLGLRLIYFSYDVKMKEKGDIPEGYSVSREKKERFSLILESASTNQTSMYLCASSPRTVIAKNIQYFGAGTRLSVL.

The DNA of the CDR3 is TGTGCCAGCAGCGTAGCTCGGAGCACAGATACGCAGTATTTT. Translating it yields CASSVARSTDTQYF. This sequence joins TRBV9 and TRBJ2-3; D unclear. Germline V gives CDR1 SGDLS, CDR2 YYNGEE. This CDR3 has 14 residues. Deletions cut 0 bases from V and 0 bases from J, with 5 bases between.

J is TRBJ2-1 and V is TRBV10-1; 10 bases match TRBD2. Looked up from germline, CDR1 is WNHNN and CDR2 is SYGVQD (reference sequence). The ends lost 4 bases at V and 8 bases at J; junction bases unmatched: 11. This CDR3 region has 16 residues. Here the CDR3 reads CASSGAEAGGRDEQFF. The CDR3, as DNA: TGCGCCAGCAGTGGGGCCGAAGCGGGGGGGCGGGATGAGCAGTTCTTC.

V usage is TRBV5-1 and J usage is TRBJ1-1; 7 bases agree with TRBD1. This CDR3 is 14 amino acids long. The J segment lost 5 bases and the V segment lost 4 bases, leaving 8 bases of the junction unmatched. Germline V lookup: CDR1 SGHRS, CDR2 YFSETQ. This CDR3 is CASSPDRVVTEAFF. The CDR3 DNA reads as TGCGCCAGCAGCCCAGACAGGGTGGTGACTGAAGCTTTCTTT.

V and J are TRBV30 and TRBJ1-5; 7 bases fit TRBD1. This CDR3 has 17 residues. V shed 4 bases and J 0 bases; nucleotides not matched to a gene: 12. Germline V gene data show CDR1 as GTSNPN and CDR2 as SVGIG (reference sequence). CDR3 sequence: CAWTPGVAGGSNQPQHF. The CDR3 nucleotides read TGTGCCTGGACCCCTGGGGTGGCAGGGGGTAGCAATCAGCCCCAGCATTTT.

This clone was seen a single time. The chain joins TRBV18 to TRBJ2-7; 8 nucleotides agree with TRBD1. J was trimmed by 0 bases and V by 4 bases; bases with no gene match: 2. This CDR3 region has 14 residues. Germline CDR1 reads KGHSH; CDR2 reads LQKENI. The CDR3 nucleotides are TGTGCCAGCTCACGGACAGGGAGCTCCTACGAGCAGTACTTC. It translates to CASSRTGSSYEQYF.

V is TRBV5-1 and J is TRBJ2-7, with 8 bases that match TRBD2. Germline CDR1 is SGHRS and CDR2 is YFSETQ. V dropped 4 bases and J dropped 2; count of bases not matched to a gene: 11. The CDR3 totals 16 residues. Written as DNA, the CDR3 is TGCGCCAGCAGCCACACTCCGGGACTAGGGGCCTACGAGCAGTACTTC. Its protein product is CASSHTPGLGAYEQYF. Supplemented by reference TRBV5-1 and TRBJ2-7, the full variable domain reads KAGVTQTPRYLIKTRGQQVTLSCSPISGHRSVSWYQQTPGQGLQFLFEYFSETQRNKGNFPGRFSGRQFSNSRSEMNVSTLELGDSALYLCASSHTPGLGAYEQYFGPGTRLTVT.

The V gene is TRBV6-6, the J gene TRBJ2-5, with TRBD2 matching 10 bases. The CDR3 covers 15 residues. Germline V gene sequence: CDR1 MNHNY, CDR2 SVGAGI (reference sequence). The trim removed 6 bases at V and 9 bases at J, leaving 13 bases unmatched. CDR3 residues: CASSSTSGEPKAQYF. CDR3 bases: TGTGCCAGCAGCTCCACTAGCGGGGAGCCCAAGGCCCAGTACTTC.

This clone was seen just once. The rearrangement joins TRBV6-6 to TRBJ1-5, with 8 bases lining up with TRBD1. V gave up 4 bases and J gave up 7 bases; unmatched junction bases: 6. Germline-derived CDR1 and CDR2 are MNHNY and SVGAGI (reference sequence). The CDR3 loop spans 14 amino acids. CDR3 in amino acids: CASSSDRVPQPQHF. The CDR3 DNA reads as TGTGCCAGCAGTTCGGACAGGGTTCCCCAGCCCCAGCATTTT.

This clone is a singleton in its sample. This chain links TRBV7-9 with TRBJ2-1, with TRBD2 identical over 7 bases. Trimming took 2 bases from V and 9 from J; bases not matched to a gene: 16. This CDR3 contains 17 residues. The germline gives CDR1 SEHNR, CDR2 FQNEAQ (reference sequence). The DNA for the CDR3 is TGTGCCAGCAGCTTATATTTGCTAGCGGTTCCAGGTGGTGAGCAGTTCTTC. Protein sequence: CASSLYLLAVPGGEQFF. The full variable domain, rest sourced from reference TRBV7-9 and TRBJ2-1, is DTGVSQNPRHKITKRGQNVTFRCDPISEHNRLYWYRQTLGQGPEFLTYFQNEAQLEKSRLLSDRFSAERPKGSFSTLEIQRTEQGDSAMYLCASSLYLLAVPGGEQFFGPGTRLTVL.

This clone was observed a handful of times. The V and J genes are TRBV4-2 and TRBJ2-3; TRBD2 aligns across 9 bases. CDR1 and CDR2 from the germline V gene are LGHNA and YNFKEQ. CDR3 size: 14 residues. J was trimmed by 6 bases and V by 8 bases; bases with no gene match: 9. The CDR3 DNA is TGTGCCAGCGCCAGCGGGGGGTCGGGCGATACGCAGTATTTT. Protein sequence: CASASGGSGDTQYF.